These T cell receptor beta chains were read from a single sample in a study of PD-L1 blockade in urothelial cancer. TCRdb's copy holds only in-frame clones and misses some; the assay was immunoSEQ multiplex PCR. The data contain 75,000 to 100,000 clones, around four fifths of them singletons. The starting material was PBMCs, obtained around atezolizumab (anti-PD-L1) treatment. The source of these receptors is a man between 65 and 85 years old with urothelial cancer. Both conserved end residues are part of each CDR3. The D gene is left open where the match is weak. Clone size appears in some rows only: once, few, many, or a class for an expanded clone.

once | TRBJ2-1 | TRBV19 | TRBD2 | CATTTSGRREQFF | TGTGCCACCACAACTAGCGGGAGGCGGGAGCAGTTCTTC
- | TRBJ2-5 | TRBV5-1 | - | CASSLGWGQPAQETQYF | TGCGCCAGCAGCTTGGGGTGGGGCCAGCCCGCACAAGAGACCCAGTACTTC
- | TRBJ2-1 | TRBV9 | TRBD1 | CASSVGTGYHNEQFF | TGTGCCAGCAGCGTAGGGACAGGGTACCACAATGAGCAGTTCTTC
few | TRBJ2-7 | TRBV30 | - | CAWSGAFSYEQYF | TGTGCCTGGAGTGGGGCGTTCTCCTACGAGCAGTACTTC
- | TRBJ1-5 | TRBV19 | - | CASRRDPGTRSNQPQHF | TGTGCCAGTAGGAGAGACCCCGGGACTCGCAGCAATCAGCCCCAGCATTTT
few | TRBJ1-2 | TRBV10-3 | TRBD1 | CAISGRTGNYGYTF | TGTGCCATCAGTGGCCGGACAGGGAACTATGGCTACACCTTC
once | TRBJ1-2 | TRBV14 | - | CASSQDPRQANYGYTF | TGTGCCAGCAGCCAAGACCCCAGGCAAGCTAACTATGGCTACACCTTC
- | TRBJ1-2 | TRBV10-3 | - | CAISDWQGGYTF | TGTGCCATCAGTGACTGGCAGGGCGGCTACACCTTC
- | TRBJ2-3 | TRBV7-9 | - | CASTPSTDTQYF | TGTGCCAGCACTCCTAGCACAGATACGCAGTATTTT
- | TRBJ1-2 | TRBV4-1 | TRBD1 | CASSQLTGEKFGYTF | TGCGCCAGCAGCCAACTGACAGGGGAAAAGTTTGGCTACACCTTC
- | TRBJ1-4 | TRBV7-9 | - | CASSLDSNEKLFF | TGTGCCAGCAGCTTAGACAGTAATGAAAAACTGTTTTTT
- | TRBJ2-2 | TRBV4-3 | - | CASQTSANTGELFF | TGCGCTTCCCAGACGAGCGCGAACACCGGGGAGCTGTTTTTT
- | TRBJ1-4 | TRBV5-1 | TRBD1 | CASSSTGSFNEKLFF | TGCGCCAGCAGCTCGACAGGGTCTTTTAATGAAAAACTGTTTTTT
- | TRBJ2-7 | TRBV5-4 | - | CASSPSGKGTYEQYF | TGTGCCAGCAGCCCGAGTGGGAAGGGGACCTACGAGCAGTACTTC
- | TRBJ2-3 | TRBV7-2 | - | CASSSGPMGTTDTQYF | TGTGCCAGCAGCTCGGGACCAATGGGGACAACAGATACGCAGTATTTT
- | TRBJ2-4 | TRBV4-2 | - | CASSQDRNIQYF | TGTGCCAGCAGCCAAGATCGGAACATTCAGTACTTC
once | TRBJ2-7 | TRBV15 | TRBD1 | CATSRRQGAYYEQYF | TGTGCCACCAGCAGAAGACAGGGGGCTTACTACGAGCAGTACTTC
- | TRBJ2-7 | TRBV14 | TRBD2 | CASSRISSGSSYEQYF | TGTGCCAGCAGCCGAATATCTAGCGGGAGCTCCTACGAGCAGTACTTC
- | TRBJ2-5 | TRBV9 | TRBD2 | CASSPTSGRARGYQETQYF | TGTGCCAGCAGTCCAACTAGCGGGAGGGCCCGGGGATACCAAGAGACCCAGTACTTC
- | TRBJ2-5 | TRBV4-3 | TRBD2 | CASSQGALAGGRETQYF | TGCGCCAGCAGCCAAGGGGCGCTAGCGGGAGGAAGAGAGACCCAGTACTTC
few | TRBJ2-5 | TRBV4-2 | - | CASSQDPQGYAETQYF | TGTGCCAGCAGCCAAGATCCCCAGGGGTACGCAGAGACCCAGTACTTC
- | TRBJ1-5 | TRBV10-2 | - | CASSEGGWGPPSNQPQHF | TGCGCCAGCAGTGAAGGAGGTTGGGGGCCGCCTAGCAATCAGCCCCAGCATTTT
- | TRBJ2-3 | TRBV5-1 | TRBD2 | CASSLGLASGTDTQYF | TGCGCCAGCAGCTTGGGACTAGCATCTGGCACAGATACGCAGTATTTT
- | TRBJ2-3 | TRBV4-2 | TRBD2 | CASSQQTSGGTADTQYF | TGTGCCAGCAGCCAACAGACTAGCGGGGGGACCGCAGATACGCAGTATTTT
- | TRBJ2-1 | TRBV19 | TRBD1 | CASGDRAYNEQFF | TGTGCCAGTGGGGACAGGGCCTACAATGAGCAGTTCTTC
- | TRBJ2-5 | TRBV7-2 | TRBD1 | CASSARQGRGETQYF | TGTGCCAGCAGCGCGCGACAGGGAAGGGGCGAGACCCAGTACTTC
- | TRBJ2-7 | TRBV2 | TRBD1 | CATRQDRGSEQYF | TGTGCCACCAGACAGGACAGGGGGAGCGAGCAGTACTTC
- | TRBJ1-2 | TRBV6-5 | TRBD1 | CASSWDSNYGYTF | TGTGCCAGCAGTTGGGACAGTAACTATGGCTACACCTTC
- | TRBJ1-1 | TRBV30 | TRBD1 | CAWSGGQGAVEAFF | TGTGCCTGGAGTGGGGGACAGGGGGCGGTTGAAGCTTTCTTT
- | TRBJ2-4 | TRBV11-3 | TRBD1 | CASSRDRTSLYF | TGTGCCAGCAGCCGGGACAGAACGAGTCTGTACTTC
- | TRBJ2-1 | TRBV30 | TRBD1 | CAWSGTGGFNEQFF | TGTGCCTGGAGTGGGACAGGGGGCTTTAATGAGCAGTTCTTC
- | TRBJ2-5 | TRBV25-1 | TRBD2 | CASSEYRGGGETQYF | TGTGCCAGCAGTGAATATCGCGGGGGGGGTGAGACCCAGTACTTC
few | TRBJ1-6 | TRBV4-1 | - | CASSQDPRSSYNSPLHF | TGCGCCAGCAGCCAAGATCCGCGTAGCTCCTATAATTCACCCCTCCACTTT
- | TRBJ1-4 | TRBV2 | TRBD1 | CASRRTGNGVELFF | TGTGCCAGCAGGCGGACAGGGAACGGTGTAGAACTGTTTTTT
few | TRBJ1-2 | TRBV7-2 | - | CASSLGRGGYTF | TGTGCCAGCAGCTTAGGCCGGGGAGGCTACACCTTC
- | TRBJ2-7 | TRBV2 | TRBD2 | CASSKGTSGTYVYEQYF | TGTGCCAGCAGTAAGGGGACTAGCGGGACGTATGTTTACGAGCAGTACTTC
- | TRBJ1-2 | TRBV5-1 | - | CASSLVGDTNYGYTF | TGCGCCAGCAGCTTGGTGGGAGATACTAACTATGGCTACACCTTC
- | TRBJ2-1 | TRBV30 | - | CAWSSNSLGEQFF | TGTGCCTGGAGTTCGAATTCCCTCGGGGAGCAGTTCTTC
- | TRBJ2-1 | TRBV27 | TRBD2 | CASSLGRSGTSYNEQFF | TGTGCCAGCAGTTTAGGGCGTAGCGGGACCTCCTACAATGAGCAGTTCTTC
- | TRBJ2-2 | TRBV9 | TRBD1 | CASSVDDRGQSGELFF | TGTGCCAGCAGCGTGGATGACAGGGGGCAAAGCGGGGAGCTGTTTTTT
- | TRBJ2-7 | TRBV19 | TRBD1 | CASSVGQGPYEQYF | TGTGCCAGTAGTGTTGGACAGGGCCCCTACGAGCAGTACTTC
- | TRBJ2-1 | TRBV7-2 | TRBD1 | CASSLATGADEQFF | TGTGCCAGCAGCTTAGCAACAGGGGCGGATGAGCAGTTCTTC
- | TRBJ1-3 | TRBV4-2 | - | CASSQDSLAGNTIYF | TGTGCCAGCAGCCAGGACAGTTTAGCTGGAAACACCATATATTTT
- | TRBJ2-7 | TRBV5-1 | TRBD2 | CASKRWLAGGPEDEQYF | TGCGCCAGCAAGCGGTGGCTAGCGGGGGGGCCGGAAGACGAGCAGTACTTC
once | TRBJ2-5 | TRBV6-5 | - | CASSYSRLERETQYF | TGTGCCAGCAGTTACTCGAGGCTGGAAAGGGAGACCCAGTACTTC
- | TRBJ1-2 | TRBV30 | TRBD1 | CAWSGDRGSYGYTF | TGTGCCTGGAGTGGGGACAGGGGCAGCTATGGCTACACCTTC
- | TRBJ2-7 | TRBV2 | - | CASREGQVEQYF | TGTGCCAGCAGAGAGGGACAAGTCGAGCAGTACTTC
- | TRBJ1-1 | TRBV18 | - | CASSPGHENTEAFF | TGTGCCAGCTCTCCGGGACACGAGAACACTGAAGCTTTCTTT
- | TRBJ2-2 | TRBV18 | TRBD1 | CASSQPGQGASGELFF | TGTGCCAGCTCACAACCGGGACAGGGGGCGTCCGGGGAGCTGTTTTTT
- | TRBJ2-7 | TRBV5-1 | - | CASSRFWPSSYEQYF | TGCGCCAGCAGCAGATTCTGGCCCAGCTCCTACGAGCAGTACTTC
- | TRBJ2-7 | TRBV7-9 | - | CASSPRLAYEQYF | TGTGCCAGCAGCCCCAGACTAGCCTACGAGCAGTACTTC